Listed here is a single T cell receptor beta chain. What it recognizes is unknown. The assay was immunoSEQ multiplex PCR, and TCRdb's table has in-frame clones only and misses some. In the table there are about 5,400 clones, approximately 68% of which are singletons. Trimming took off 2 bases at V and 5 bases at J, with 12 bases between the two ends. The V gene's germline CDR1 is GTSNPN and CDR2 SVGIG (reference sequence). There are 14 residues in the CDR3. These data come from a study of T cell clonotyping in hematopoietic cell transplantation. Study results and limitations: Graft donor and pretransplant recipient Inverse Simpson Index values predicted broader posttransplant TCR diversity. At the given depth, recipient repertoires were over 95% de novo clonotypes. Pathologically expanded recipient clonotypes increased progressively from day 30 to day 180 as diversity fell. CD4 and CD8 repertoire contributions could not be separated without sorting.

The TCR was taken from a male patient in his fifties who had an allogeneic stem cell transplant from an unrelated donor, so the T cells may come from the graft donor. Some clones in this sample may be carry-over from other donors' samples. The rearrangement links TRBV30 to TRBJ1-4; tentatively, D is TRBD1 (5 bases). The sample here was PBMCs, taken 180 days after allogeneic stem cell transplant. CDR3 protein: CAWSPRRGNEKLFF. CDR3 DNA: TGTGCCTGGAGTCCCCGTCGGGGGAATGAAAAACTGTTTTTT.